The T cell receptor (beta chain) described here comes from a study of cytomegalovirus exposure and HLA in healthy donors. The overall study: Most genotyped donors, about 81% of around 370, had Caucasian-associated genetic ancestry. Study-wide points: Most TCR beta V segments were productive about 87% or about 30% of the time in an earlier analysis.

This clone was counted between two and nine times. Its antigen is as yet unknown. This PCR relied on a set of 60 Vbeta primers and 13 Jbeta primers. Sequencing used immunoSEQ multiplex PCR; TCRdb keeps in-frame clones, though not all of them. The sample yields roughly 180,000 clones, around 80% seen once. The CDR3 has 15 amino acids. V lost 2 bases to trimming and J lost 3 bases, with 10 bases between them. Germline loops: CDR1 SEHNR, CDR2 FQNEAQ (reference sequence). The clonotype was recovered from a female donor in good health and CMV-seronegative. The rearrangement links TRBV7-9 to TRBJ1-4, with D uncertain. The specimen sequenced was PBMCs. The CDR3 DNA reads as TGTGCCAGCAGCTTAACCGCTGGCTCTAATGAAAAACTGTTTTTT. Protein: CASSLTAGSNEKLFF.